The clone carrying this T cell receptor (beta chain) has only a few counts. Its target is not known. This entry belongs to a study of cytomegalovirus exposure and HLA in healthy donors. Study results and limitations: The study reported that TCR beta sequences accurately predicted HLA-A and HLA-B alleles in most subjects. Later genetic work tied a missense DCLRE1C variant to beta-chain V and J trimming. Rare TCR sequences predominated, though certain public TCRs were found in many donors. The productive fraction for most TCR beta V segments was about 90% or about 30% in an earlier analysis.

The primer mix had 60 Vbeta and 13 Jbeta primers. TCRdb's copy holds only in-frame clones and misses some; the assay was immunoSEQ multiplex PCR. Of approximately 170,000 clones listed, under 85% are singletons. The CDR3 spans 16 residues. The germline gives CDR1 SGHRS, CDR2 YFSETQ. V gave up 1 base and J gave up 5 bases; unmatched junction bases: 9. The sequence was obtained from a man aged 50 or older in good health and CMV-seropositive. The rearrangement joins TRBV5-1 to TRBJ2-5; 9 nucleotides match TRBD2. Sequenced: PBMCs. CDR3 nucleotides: TGCGCCAGCAGCTTGACTGGCGGGAGGGCCGGGGAGACCCAGTACTTC. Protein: CASSLTGGRAGETQYF.